Each of the 5 T cell receptor beta chains below was sequenced from the same sample in a study of blood T cell repertoires in COVID-19. Libraries were prepared by immunoSEQ multiplex PCR; TCRdb keeps only in-frame clonotypes and omits some of them. The table shows around 89,000 clones, with 89% occurring only once. Sequencing input: peripheral blood. Receptors were obtained from a man aged 50 to 60 with acute or convalescent COVID-19.

This clone was seen a few times. The chain couples TRBV5-1 to TRBJ2-4; D may be TRBD2 (6 bases). Germline assignment: CDR1 SGHRS and CDR2 YFSETQ. This CDR3 has 15 residues. Trimming took 0 bases from V and 8 from J, leaving 15 bases between them. The CDR3 reads CASSLGGGESHIQYF. The CDR3 coding sequence is TGCGCCAGCAGCTTGGGGGGAGGAGAGTCGCACATTCAGTACTTC. Full variable domain (outside the CDR3, taken from reference TRBV5-1 and TRBJ2-4): KAGVTQTPRYLIKTRGQQVTLSCSPISGHRSVSWYQQTPGQGLQFLFEYFSETQRNKGNFPGRFSGRQFSNSRSEMNVSTLELGDSALYLCASSLGGGESHIQYFGAGTRLSVL.

The chain has TRBV6-5 and TRBJ2-2; 11 bases are shared with TRBD1. The trim removed 1 base at V and 6 bases at J, leaving 4 bases unmatched. The CDR3 runs 16 residues. Looked up from germline, CDR1 is MNHEY and CDR2 is SVGAGI. CDR3 nucleotides: TGTGCCAGCAGTTACTTCGGACAGGGGGCATCCGGGGAGCTGTTTTTT. Translation: CASSYFGQGASGELFF.

About this clone: This same CDR3 is encoded by further DNA sequences in the sample. CDR3: CASRQGYGYTF. The CDR3 nucleotides are TGTGCCAGCAGACAGGGCTATGGCTACACCTTC. The chain employs TRBV6-5 and TRBJ1-2, with D possibly TRBD1 on 6 matching bases. Between the trimmed V and J ends, which lost 6 bases and 4 bases, there was a span of 6 bases. The germline V gene encodes CDR1 MNHEY and CDR2 SVGAGI. This CDR3 has 11 amino acids.

This clone is a singleton in its sample. This chain links TRBV28 with TRBJ2-1; 9 bases line up with TRBD1. With V trimmed by 6 bases and J by 1 base, 1 base remained unmatched. This CDR3 is built from 14 residues. The germline CDR1 and CDR2 sequences are MDHEN and SYDVKM. CDR3 amino acids: CASSGTGSYNEQFF. DNA of the CDR3: TGTGCCAGCAGCGGGACAGGGTCCTACAATGAGCAGTTCTTC.

J is TRBJ2-5 and V is TRBV19; 12 nucleotides line up with TRBD2. Germline V gene data show CDR1 as LNHDA and CDR2 as SQIVND (reference sequence). After removal of 6 bases from V and 7 bases from J, the junction contained 6 bases not matched to a gene. This CDR3 has 14 amino acids. CDR3 protein: CASSSSGGAATQYF. DNA for the CDR3: TGTGCCAGTAGCTCTAGCGGGGGGGCGGCGACCCAGTACTTC.